The present T cell receptor beta chain was sequenced within a study of PD-L1 blockade in urothelial cancer (dated by TCRdb to 2017 to 2019). Notes on the research overall: Every patient began therapy at some point between 2013 and 2015 and was given atezolizumab 1,200 mg intravenously every 3 weeks. About 90% of the roughly 29 patients were males with bladder-origin urothelial cancer, and about 60% of the 29 reported a prior smoking history. Patients had an ECOG performance status of 0 or 1 and had received between 0 and 3 prior chemotherapy regimens. Blood samples were analyzed 3 weeks after the start of treatment (second dose) and 6 weeks after the start of treatment. Blood samples gave median yields of about 150,000 T cells and some 84,000 unique TCRs, along with a median clonality of approximately 0.084. The study was an exploratory multi-omic analysis of somatic, immune and clinical correlates of response to PD-L1 blockade with atezolizumab in urothelial cancer. Pretreatment tumor samples, along with matched peripheral blood serially collected before and after atezolizumab treatment, were subjected to TCR sequencing. Durable clinical benefit meant progression-free survival longer than 6 months, and TCR features were also tested against progression-free and overall survival. In the same patients, pretreatment tumors underwent whole exome sequencing and RNA sequencing in addition to TCR sequencing. Durable clinical benefit was achieved by nine patients and was not achieved by 20 patients. Approximately 29 patients had pretreatment blood TCR-seq, about 24 had at least one posttreatment blood collection, and about 24 had tumor TCR-seq. The investigation overall reported the following: Improved progression-free and overall survival was associated with having pretreatment peripheral blood TCR clonality below the median. Because the sample size was small (n = 29) and many of the analyses were exploratory, the results are meant to be hypothesis-generating. Patients with durable benefit showed greater expansion of tumor-associated TCR clones in peripheral blood 3 weeks after starting treatment (n ≈ 20, p = 0.022).

Synthetic TCR analog templates were spiked into each PCR so that absolute template abundance could be estimated from read counts. The immunoSEQ assay used bias-controlled V and J gene primers to amplify TCRbeta CDR3 regions from genomic DNA. Sequencing of rearranged TCRbeta segments was performed at approximately 20X coverage. On the study's bioinformatics: Sequencing errors were corrected by clustering, and CDR3s were annotated against IMGT so that V, D and J genes could be assigned. Downstream analyses used only productive TCRbeta rearrangements and left out out-of-frame or stop-codon sequences. To compute clonality, Shannon entropy was normalized by the log of the number of unique productive sequences and then subtracted from one. Clones differing between time points or between blood and tumor were identified by Fisher's exact test with Benjamini-Hochberg correction at adjusted p below 0.01. TCRdb carries this immuneACCESS record with in-frame sequences only. Its versions omit some clonotypes, under half of them owing to an unresolved V gene in the studies checked, with the rest unexplained. For V, J and clone size, that table is used; D and trimming come from the DNA. The sample contains around 30,000 clones, roughly 80% of them found a single time. The top ten clones comprise about 2.1% of the sample.

This clone was seen a single time. Its recognized antigen is unknown. The record has no base qualities; no much larger clone is one base away. The cohort comprised approximately 30 patients with locally advanced or metastatic urothelial carcinoma treated at Memorial Sloan Kettering on a trial protocol. Peripheral blood mononuclear cells were collected pretreatment and during treatment, at between 1 and 8 total time points per patient. The Qiagen DNeasy Blood extraction kit was used to purify genomic DNA from total PBMCs and tumor samples. Collected pretreatment and during treatment, PBMCs were isolated and stored as previously described. The germline V gene encodes CDR1 LNHNV and CDR2 YYDKDF (reference sequence). V is clipped by 8 bases and J by 0 bases, and the sequence between their germline boundaries is 10 bases long. CDR3 length: 13 amino acids, cysteine to phenylalanine. The entry retains the CDR3 DNA only, 39 bases that are in frame from base 1.

Sequencing used PBMCs, obtained around atezolizumab (anti-PD-L1) treatment. This TCR was recovered from a man aged 45-65 years with urothelial cancer. The chain employs TRBV15 and TRBJ1-1; matching of 6 bases hints at TRBD1 as the D gene. The CDR3 region reads CATRDNLNTEAFF. The sequenced DNA: TGTGCCACCCGGGACAACTTGAACACTGAAGCTTTCTTT.